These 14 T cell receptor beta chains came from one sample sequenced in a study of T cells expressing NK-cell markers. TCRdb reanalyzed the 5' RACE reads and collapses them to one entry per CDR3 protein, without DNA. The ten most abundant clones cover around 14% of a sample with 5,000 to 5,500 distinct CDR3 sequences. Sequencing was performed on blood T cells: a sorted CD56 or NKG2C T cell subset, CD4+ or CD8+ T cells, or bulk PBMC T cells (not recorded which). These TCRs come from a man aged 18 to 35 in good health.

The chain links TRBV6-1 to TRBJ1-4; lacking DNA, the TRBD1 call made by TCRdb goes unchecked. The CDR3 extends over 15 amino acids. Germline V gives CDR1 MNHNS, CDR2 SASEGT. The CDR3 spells CASSEAGQGNEKLFF.

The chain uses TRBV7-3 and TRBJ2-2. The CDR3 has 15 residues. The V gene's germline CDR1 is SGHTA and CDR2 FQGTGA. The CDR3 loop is CASSRIDRTTGELFF.

Here the CDR3 reads CASSPSGRANYGYTF. The V and J genes are TRBV4-3 and TRBJ1-2. This CDR3 is 15 amino acids long. The germline V gene encodes CDR1 LGHNA and CDR2 YSLEER.

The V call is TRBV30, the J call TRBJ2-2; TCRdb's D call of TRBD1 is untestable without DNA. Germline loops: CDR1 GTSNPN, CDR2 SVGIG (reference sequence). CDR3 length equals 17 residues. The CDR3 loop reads CAWSAGRTSIFAGELFF.

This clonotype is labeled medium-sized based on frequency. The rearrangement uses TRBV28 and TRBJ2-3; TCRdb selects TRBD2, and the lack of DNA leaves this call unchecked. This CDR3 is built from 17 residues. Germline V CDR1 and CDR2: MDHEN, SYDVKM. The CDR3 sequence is CASSSAGAGASTDTQYF.

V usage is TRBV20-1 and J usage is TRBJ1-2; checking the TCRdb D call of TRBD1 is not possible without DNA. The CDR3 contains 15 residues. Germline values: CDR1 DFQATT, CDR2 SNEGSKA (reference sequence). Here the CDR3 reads CSARGGAGANYGYTF.

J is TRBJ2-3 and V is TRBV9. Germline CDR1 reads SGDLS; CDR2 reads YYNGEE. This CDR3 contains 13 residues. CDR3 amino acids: CASSSWSTDTQYF.

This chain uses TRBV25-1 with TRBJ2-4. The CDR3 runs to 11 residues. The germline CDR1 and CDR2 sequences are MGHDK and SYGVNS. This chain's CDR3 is CASKNEGIQYF.

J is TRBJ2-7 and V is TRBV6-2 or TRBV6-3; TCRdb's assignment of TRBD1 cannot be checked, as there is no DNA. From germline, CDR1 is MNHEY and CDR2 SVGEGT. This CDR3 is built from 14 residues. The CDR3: CASSYSNGGVEQYF.

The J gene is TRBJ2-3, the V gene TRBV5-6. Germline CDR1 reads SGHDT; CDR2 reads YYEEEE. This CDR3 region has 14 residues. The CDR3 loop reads CASSLRPRSDTQYF.

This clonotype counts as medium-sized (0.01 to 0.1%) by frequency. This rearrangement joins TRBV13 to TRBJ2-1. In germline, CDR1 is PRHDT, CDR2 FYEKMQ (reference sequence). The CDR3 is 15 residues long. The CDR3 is CASSLEREYYNEQFF.

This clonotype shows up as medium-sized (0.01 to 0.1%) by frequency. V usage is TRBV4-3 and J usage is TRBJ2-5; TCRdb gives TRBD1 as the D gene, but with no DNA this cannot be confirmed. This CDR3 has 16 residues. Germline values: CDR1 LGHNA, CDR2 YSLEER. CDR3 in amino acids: CASSQDWDRGGETQYF.

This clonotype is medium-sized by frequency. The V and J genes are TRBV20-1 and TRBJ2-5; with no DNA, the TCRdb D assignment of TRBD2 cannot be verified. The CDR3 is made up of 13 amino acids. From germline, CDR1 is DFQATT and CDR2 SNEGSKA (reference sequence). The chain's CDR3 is CSAVAGDSRTQYF.

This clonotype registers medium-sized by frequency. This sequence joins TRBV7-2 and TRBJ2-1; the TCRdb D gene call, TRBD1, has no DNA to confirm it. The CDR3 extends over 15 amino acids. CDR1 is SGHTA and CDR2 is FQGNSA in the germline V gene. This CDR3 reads CASRTGTGGYNEQFF. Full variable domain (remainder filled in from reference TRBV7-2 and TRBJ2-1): GAGVSQSPSNKVTEKGKDVELRCDPISGHTALYWYRQSLGQGLEFLIYFQGNSAPDKSGLPSDRFSAERTGGSVSTLTIQRTQQEDSAVYLCASRTGTGGYNEQFFGPGTRLTVL.